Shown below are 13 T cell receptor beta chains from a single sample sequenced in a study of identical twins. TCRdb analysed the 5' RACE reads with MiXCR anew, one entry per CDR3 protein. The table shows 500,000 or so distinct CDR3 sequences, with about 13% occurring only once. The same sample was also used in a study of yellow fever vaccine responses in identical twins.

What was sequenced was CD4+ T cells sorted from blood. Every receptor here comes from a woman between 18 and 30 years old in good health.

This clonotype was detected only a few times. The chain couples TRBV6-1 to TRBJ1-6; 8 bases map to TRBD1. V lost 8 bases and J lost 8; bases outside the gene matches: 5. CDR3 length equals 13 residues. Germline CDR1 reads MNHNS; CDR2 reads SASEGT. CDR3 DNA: TGTGCCAGCCTAGGGACAGGAGATTCACCCCTCCACTTT. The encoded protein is CASLGTGDSPLHF.

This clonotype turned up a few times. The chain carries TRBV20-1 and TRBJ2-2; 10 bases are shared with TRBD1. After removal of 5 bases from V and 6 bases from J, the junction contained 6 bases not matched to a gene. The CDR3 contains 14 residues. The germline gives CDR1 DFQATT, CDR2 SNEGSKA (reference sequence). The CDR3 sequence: CSAPDRGRAGELFF. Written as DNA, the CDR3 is TGCAGTGCTCCCGACAGGGGGCGCGCCGGGGAGCTGTTTTTT.

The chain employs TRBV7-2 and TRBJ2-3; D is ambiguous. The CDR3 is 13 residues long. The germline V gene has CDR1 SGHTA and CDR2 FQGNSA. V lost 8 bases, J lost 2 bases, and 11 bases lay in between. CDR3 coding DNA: TGTGCCAGCGGCCCGTTTAACACAGATACGCAGTATTTT. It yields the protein CASGPFNTDTQYF. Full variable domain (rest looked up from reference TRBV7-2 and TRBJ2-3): GAGVSQSPSNKVTEKGKDVELRCDPISGHTALYWYRQSLGQGLEFLIYFQGNSAPDKSGLPSDRFSAERTGGSVSTLTIQRTQQEDSAVYLCASGPFNTDTQYFGPGTRLTVL.

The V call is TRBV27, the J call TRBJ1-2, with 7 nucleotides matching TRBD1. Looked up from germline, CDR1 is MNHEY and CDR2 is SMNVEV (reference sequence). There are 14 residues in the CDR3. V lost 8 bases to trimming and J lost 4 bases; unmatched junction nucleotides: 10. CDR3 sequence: CASRPSGTAYGYTF. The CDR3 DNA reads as TGTGCCAGCCGACCGTCCGGGACAGCCTATGGCTACACCTTC.

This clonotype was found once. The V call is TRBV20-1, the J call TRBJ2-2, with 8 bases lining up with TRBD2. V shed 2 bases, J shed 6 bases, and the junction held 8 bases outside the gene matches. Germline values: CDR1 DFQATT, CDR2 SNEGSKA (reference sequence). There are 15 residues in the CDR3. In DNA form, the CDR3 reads TGCAGTGCTAGACGGACTAGCCAAGGTCCCGGGGAGCTGTTTTTT. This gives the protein CSARRTSQGPGELFF.

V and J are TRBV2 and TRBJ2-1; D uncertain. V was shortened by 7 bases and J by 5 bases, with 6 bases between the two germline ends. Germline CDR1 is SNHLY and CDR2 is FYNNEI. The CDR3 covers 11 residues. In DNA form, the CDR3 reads TGTGCCAGCATGGAAGACAATGAGCAGTTCTTC. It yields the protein CASMEDNEQFF.

The CDR3 sequence: CATGRGGEETQYF. Here the CDR3 DNA reads TGTGCCACCGGTCGGGGCGGCGAAGAGACCCAGTACTTC. The chain links TRBV15 to TRBJ2-5; perhaps D is TRBD1 or TRBD2 (5 bases each). Germline V gives CDR1 LNHNV, CDR2 YYDKDF (reference sequence). Trimming shortened V by 8 bases and J by 3 bases, and 13 bases separated the two germline ends. The CDR3 runs 13 residues.

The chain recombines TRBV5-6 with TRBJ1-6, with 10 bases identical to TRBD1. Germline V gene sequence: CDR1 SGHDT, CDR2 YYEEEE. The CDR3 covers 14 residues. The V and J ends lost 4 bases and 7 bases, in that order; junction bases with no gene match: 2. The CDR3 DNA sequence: TGTGCCAGCAGCGGGGGACAGGGGAATTCACCCCTCCACTTT. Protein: CASSGGQGNSPLHF.

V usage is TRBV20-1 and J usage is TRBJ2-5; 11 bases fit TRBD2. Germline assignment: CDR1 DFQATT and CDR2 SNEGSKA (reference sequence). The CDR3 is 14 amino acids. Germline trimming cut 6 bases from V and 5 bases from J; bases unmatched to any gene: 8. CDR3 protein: CSAEPPSGRETQYF. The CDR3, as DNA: TGCAGTGCGGAACCCCCTAGCGGGAGGGAGACCCAGTACTTC.

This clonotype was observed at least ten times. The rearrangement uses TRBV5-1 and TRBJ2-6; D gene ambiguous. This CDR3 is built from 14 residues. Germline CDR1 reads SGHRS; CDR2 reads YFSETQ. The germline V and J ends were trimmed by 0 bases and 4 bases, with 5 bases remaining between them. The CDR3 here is CASSLEAGANVLTF. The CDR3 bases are TGCGCCAGCAGCTTGGAGGCGGGGGCCAACGTCCTGACTTTC. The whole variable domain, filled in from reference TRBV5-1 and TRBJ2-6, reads KAGVTQTPRYLIKTRGQQVTLSCSPISGHRSVSWYQQTPGQGLQFLFEYFSETQRNKGNFPGRFSGRQFSNSRSEMNVSTLELGDSALYLCASSLEAGANVLTFGAGSRLTVL.

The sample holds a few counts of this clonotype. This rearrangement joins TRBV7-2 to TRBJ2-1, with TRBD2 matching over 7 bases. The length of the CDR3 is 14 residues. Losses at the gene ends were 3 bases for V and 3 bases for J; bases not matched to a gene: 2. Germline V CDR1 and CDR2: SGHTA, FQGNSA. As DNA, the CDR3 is TGTGCCAGCAGCTTCCGGGACTACTACAATGAGCAGTTCTTC. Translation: CASSFRDYYNEQFF.

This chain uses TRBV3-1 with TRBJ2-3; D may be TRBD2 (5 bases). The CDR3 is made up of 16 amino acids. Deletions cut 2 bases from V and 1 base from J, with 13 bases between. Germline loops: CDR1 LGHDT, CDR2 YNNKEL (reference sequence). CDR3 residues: CASSQPLGIGTDTQYF. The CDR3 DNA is TGTGCCAGCAGCCAACCTCTCGGGATCGGCACAGATACGCAGTATTTT.

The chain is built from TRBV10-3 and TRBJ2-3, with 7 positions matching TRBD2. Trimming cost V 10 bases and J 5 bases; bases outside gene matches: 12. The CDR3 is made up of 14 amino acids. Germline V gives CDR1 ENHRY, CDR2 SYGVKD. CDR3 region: CATETSLLGDTQYF. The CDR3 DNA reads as TGTGCCACCGAGACTAGCCTCCTGGGAGATACGCAGTATTTT.